This TCR beta chain was obtained from a study of post-analysis software for immune sequencing data. With regard to this clonotype: The antigen is unknown.

The authors incorporated unique molecular identifiers into the TCR beta cDNA libraries. TCRdb called the PCR reads again in MiXCR, with one record for every CDR3 protein. The table includes 740,000 or so distinct CDR3 sequences, approximately 50% detected once. The CDR3 is 13 amino acids. Germline values: CDR1 DFQATT, CDR2 SNEGSKA (reference sequence). Study-level findings and limits: Normalized Chao1 diversity was significantly reduced in patients versus controls. Those samples that were prepared in the same batch co-clustered strongly by F measure. Four to six TRBV segments were significantly more frequent in patients than in controls. TRBV5-6, TRBV5-1 and TRBV20-1 were among these segments.

The TCR comes from a girl aged 5 to 17 with multiple sclerosis. Sequenced: blood. The chain joins TRBV20-1 to TRBJ2-7; 7 positions match TRBD1. The CDR3 region has the DNA TGCAGCTTCTACCGGGACAGCTCCTACGAGCAGTACTTC. Translating it yields CSFYRDSSYEQYF.